Listed below are T cell receptor beta chains from one sample, sequenced in a study of CD8+ T cells in alopecia areata. Assay used: immunoSEQ multiplex PCR; TCRdb lists only in-frame clones, some missing. This table holds some 120,000 clones, 50% to 60% found once. Sequenced material: CD4+ T cells sorted from blood, taken at week 0. These receptors originate from a human donor with alopecia areata. CDR3s include the opening cysteine and the closing phenylalanine or tryptophan. The D gene is left open where the match is weak. The size of a clone is reported for some rows only, either as once, few or many, or as a class for expanded clones.

>TRBJ1-1|-|TRBV2|TRBD1
CASSEQGAEGTEAFF
TGTGCCAGCAGTGAACAGGGGGCGGAGGGCACTGAAGCTTTCTTT
>TRBJ2-5|once|TRBV7-2|TRBD2
CASSFASGIRTQYF
TGTGCCAGCAGCTTTGCTAGCGGGATTAGGACCCAGTACTTC
>TRBJ1-2|-|TRBV2|-
CASSPRDGNYGYTF
TGTGCCAGCAGTCCCCGGGACGGCAACTATGGCTACACCTTC
>TRBJ2-1|-|TRBV27|-
CASSSNWDGGEQFF
TGTGCCAGCAGTTCAAACTGGGATGGCGGTGAGCAGTTCTTC
>TRBJ1-2|few|TRBV14|-
CASSHQFGPDRIYGYTF
TGTGCCAGCAGCCACCAATTCGGGCCCGACCGAATTTATGGCTACACCTTC
>TRBJ1-2|-|TRBV11-1|-
CASSPTASYGYTF
TGTGCCAGCAGCCCGACAGCGAGCTATGGCTACACCTTC
>TRBJ1-1|-|TRBV5-1|TRBD1
CASSSGRGREAFF
TGCGCCAGCAGCTCCGGGAGGGGGCGGGAAGCTTTCTTT
>TRBJ1-2|-|TRBV4-2|-
CASSQVLNGASNYGYTF
TGTGCCAGCAGCCAAGTCCTCAATGGGGCCTCGAACTATGGCTACACCTTC
>TRBJ1-2|-|TRBV28|-
CASSWGYGYTF
TGTGCCAGCAGTTGGGGGTATGGCTACACCTTC
>TRBJ1-1|-|TRBV5-1|TRBD1
CASSLGSGGMNTEAFF
TGCGCCAGCAGCTTGGGGTCAGGGGGCATGAACACTGAAGCTTTCTTT
>TRBJ1-1|-|TRBV7-3|TRBD1
CASSPSGQGSGEAFF
TGTGCCAGCAGCCCCTCGGGACAGGGGAGTGGTGAAGCTTTCTTT
>TRBJ1-4|few|TRBV7-2|-
CASSLEGGDEKLFF
TGTGCCAGCAGCCTTGAGGGAGGGGACGAAAAACTGTTTTTT
>TRBJ2-5|few|TRBV30|-
CAWSAWGGETQYF
TGTGCCTGGTCCGCTTGGGGCGGGGAGACCCAGTACTTC
>TRBJ1-4|few|TRBV6-1|-
CASTLRSGTNEKLFF
TGTGCCAGCACCCTGCGGTCCGGGACAAATGAAAAACTGTTTTTT
>TRBJ2-7|once|TRBV2|-
CASKAPDSSYEQYF
TGTGCCAGCAAGGCTCCGGACTCTTCCTACGAGCAGTACTTC
>TRBJ2-2|-|TRBV7-3|-
CASSSTGNTGELFF
TGTGCCAGCAGCTCGACCGGGAACACCGGGGAGCTGTTTTTT
>TRBJ2-1|-|TRBV30|-
CACKLKVNNEQFF
TGTGCCTGCAAACTTAAGGTAAACAATGAGCAGTTCTTC
>TRBJ1-2|few|TRBV29-1|-
CSVEGHRNYGYTF
TGCAGCGTTGAAGGTCACAGGAACTATGGCTACACCTTC
>TRBJ2-1|-|TRBV29-1|-
CSVERAVNEQFF
TGCAGCGTTGAGCGTGCGGTCAACGAGCAGTTCTTC
>TRBJ2-7|few|TRBV7-9|-
CASSSESEQYF
TGTGCCAGCAGCTCGGAATCGGAGCAGTACTTC
>TRBJ2-7|-|TRBV7-9|-
CASSLELDSGTYEQYF
TGTGCCAGCAGCTTAGAATTAGACAGCGGAACCTACGAGCAGTACTTC
>TRBJ1-2|-|TRBV4-1|TRBD1
CASSQVGQGYYGYTF
TGCGCCAGCAGCCAAGTTGGACAGGGGTACTATGGCTACACCTTC
>TRBJ2-2|few|TRBV19|TRBD2
CASSNSGGATGELFF
TGTGCCAGTAGTAACAGCGGGGGGGCGACCGGGGAGCTGTTTTTT
>TRBJ1-1|few|TRBV7-9|TRBD1
CASSSVDRSTEAFF
TGTGCCAGCAGCTCCGTGGACAGGAGCACTGAAGCTTTCTTT
>TRBJ2-2|-|TRBV5-1|-
CASSLAVQGAGELFF
TGCGCCAGCAGCTTGGCCGTCCAGGGCGCCGGGGAGCTGTTTTTT
>TRBJ2-1|-|TRBV20-1|-
CSARGPGPQFF
TGCAGTGCTAGAGGCCCGGGCCCGCAGTTCTTC
>TRBJ1-1|-|TRBV5-1|TRBD1
CASSGQDTEAFF
TGCGCCAGCAGCGGACAGGACACTGAAGCTTTCTTT
>TRBJ2-7|few|TRBV7-6|-
CASSLSSASPYEQYF
TGTGCCAGCAGCTTAAGTAGTGCCAGCCCCTACGAGCAGTACTTC
>TRBJ1-1|few|TRBV5-1|TRBD1
CASSATQGRTEAFF
TGCGCCAGCAGCGCTACACAGGGGCGCACTGAAGCTTTCTTT
>TRBJ2-7|once|TRBV5-1|-
CASSFPGSYEQYF
TGCGCCAGCAGCTTCCCAGGGTCCTACGAGCAGTACTTC
>TRBJ1-6|-|TRBV6-5|TRBD1
CASSSDRGGNSPLHF
TGTGCCAGCAGTTCCGACAGGGGAGGTAATTCACCCCTCCACTTT
>TRBJ1-5|-|TRBV2|TRBD1
CASGADRGNQPQHF
TGTGCCAGCGGGGCGGACAGGGGGAATCAGCCCCAGCATTTT
>TRBJ2-4|few|TRBV23-1|-
CASSQYYRWNIQYF
TGCGCCAGCAGTCAATATTACCGATGGAACATTCAGTACTTC
>TRBJ2-7|few|TRBV29-1|TRBD1
CSVEKDRGYEQYF
TGCAGCGTTGAAAAGGACAGGGGGTACGAGCAGTACTTC
>TRBJ1-2|-|TRBV19|-
CASSTRTSPNYGYTF
TGTGCCAGTAGTACTCGGACAAGCCCTAACTATGGCTACACCTTC
>TRBJ2-7|-|TRBV29-1|-
CSVGTRQAHYEQYF
TGCAGCGTTGGGACACGACAGGCTCACTACGAGCAGTACTTC
>TRBJ1-1|-|TRBV6-5|-
CASSLHTEAFF
TGTGCCAGCAGTTTACACACTGAAGCTTTCTTT
>TRBJ1-1|-|TRBV6-5|-
CAGSSDRQWASAFF
TGTGCCGGCAGCAGCGACAGGCAGTGGGCTTCGGCTTTCTTT
>TRBJ2-7|-|TRBV23-1|-
CASRRGGPYEQYF
TGCGCCAGCAGACGTGGGGGACCGTACGAGCAGTACTTC
>TRBJ1-1|-|TRBV27|-
CASSSAWTGARNTEAFF
TGTGCCAGCAGTTCAGCGTGGACGGGGGCGCGGAACACTGAAGCTTTCTTT
>TRBJ2-7|few|TRBV5-1|-
CASRFWAMGTSYEQYF
TGCGCCAGCAGATTTTGGGCCATGGGGACCTCCTACGAGCAGTACTTC
>TRBJ1-2|-|TRBV2|-
CASSEGVINYGYTF
TGTGCCAGCAGTGAAGGAGTAATTAACTATGGCTACACCTTC
>TRBJ2-3|-|TRBV7-9|TRBD2
CASSLGTSADTQYF
TGTGCCAGCAGCCTCGGGACTAGCGCAGATACGCAGTATTTT
>TRBJ1-4|-|TRBV5-1|TRBD1
CASSDRQGNEKLFF
TGCGCCAGCAGCGACCGACAGGGTAATGAAAAACTGTTTTTT
>TRBJ1-1|few|TRBV5-1|TRBD1
CASSLGDRVYTEAFF
TGCGCCAGCAGCTTGGGGGACAGGGTGTACACTGAAGCTTTCTTT
>TRBJ1-6|-|TRBV7-8|-
CASSLDLTAGGSPLHF
TGTGCCAGCAGCTTAGATTTAACGGCAGGAGGTTCACCCCTCCACTTT
>TRBJ2-7|-|TRBV5-1|-
CASSLSSEVYEQYF
TGCGCCAGCAGCTTGTCTAGCGAGGTCTACGAGCAGTACTTC
>TRBJ2-7|-|TRBV5-1|TRBD1
CASSMDRAASYEQYF
TGCGCCAGCAGCATGGACAGGGCGGCGTCCTACGAGCAGTACTTC